Shown below are 23 T cell receptor beta chains from a single sample sequenced in a study of cytomegalovirus exposure and HLA in healthy donors. 13 Jbeta primers and 60 Vbeta primers were used for the PCR. The table came from immunoSEQ multiplex PCR; TCRdb's copy has only in-frame clones and leaves some out. The sample lists about 130,000 clones; roughly 70% were seen once. Sample: PBMCs. These receptors were obtained from a human donor in good health.

This clone was seen a handful of times. The chain combines TRBV27 with TRBJ2-1, with D possibly TRBD1 on 5 matching bases. This CDR3 contains 15 residues. Looked up from germline, CDR1 is MNHEY and CDR2 is SMNVEV (reference sequence). With 0 bases removed from V and 1 base from J, the gap between germline ends came to 7 bases. In nucleotides, the CDR3 is TGTGCCAGCAGTTTATCACCAGGGTCCTACAATGAGCAGTTCTTC. As protein: CASSLSPGSYNEQFF.

The J gene is TRBJ2-6, the V gene TRBV29-1, with D unresolved. The CDR3 extends over 13 amino acids. Germline values: CDR1 SQVTM, CDR2 ANQGSEA. Trimming stripped 5 bases from V and 2 bases from J, with 7 bases between. CDR3: CSVLTAGANVLTF. The CDR3 nucleotides read TGCAGCGTTTTAACGGCTGGGGCCAACGTCCTGACTTTC.

This clone occurred a few times. J is TRBJ2-7 and V is TRBV28; TRBD2 matches 12 bases. CDR1 MDHEN and CDR2 SYDVKM come from the germline V gene. V lost 5 bases and J lost 9; bases outside the gene matches: 14. The CDR3 runs 16 residues. This CDR3 is CASSPPTSGSISVQYF. Here the CDR3 DNA reads TGTGCCAGCAGTCCCCCGACTAGCGGGAGCATTTCGGTGCAGTACTTC.

The V call is TRBV4-1, the J call TRBJ2-5; D possibly corresponds to TRBD1 (6 bases). The assigned J gene may be wrong: the sequence end matches TRBJ2-7 better. CDR1 is MGHRA, CDR2 YSYEKL, per germline. There are 14 residues in the CDR3. Here the CDR3 reads CASSHRDNSYEQYF. In DNA, the CDR3 is TGCGCCAGCAGCCATAGGGACAACTCCTACGAGCAGTACTTC.

The chain uses TRBV4-1 and TRBJ2-5, with D perhaps TRBD1 (5 bases). The CDR3 contains 13 residues. Per germline, CDR1 MGHRA and CDR2 YSYEKL. Trimming stripped 2 bases from V and 3 bases from J, with 7 bases between. CDR3: CASSQPGKETQYF. The CDR3 DNA reads TGCGCCAGCAGCCAACCAGGGAAAGAGACCCAGTACTTC.

The V gene is TRBV28, the J gene TRBJ2-7; 9 nucleotides line up with TRBD2. CDR1 and CDR2 (germline): MDHEN, SYDVKM. V was pared by 4 bases and J by 0 bases, with 7 bases of the junction left unmatched. The CDR3 spans 16 residues. The CDR3 here is CASSSLLAGDSYEQYF. DNA of the CDR3: TGTGCCAGCAGTTCCCTATTAGCGGGAGACTCCTACGAGCAGTACTTC.

This sequence joins TRBV6-1 and TRBJ1-3; TRBD1 matches at 8 bases. Germline-derived CDR1 and CDR2 are MNHNS and SASEGT. This CDR3 spans 16 amino acids. The ends lost 3 bases at V and 3 bases at J; junction bases unmatched: 7. CDR3 region: CASSDGTGAFGNTIYF. Written as DNA, the CDR3 is TGTGCCAGCAGTGACGGGACAGGCGCGTTTGGAAACACCATATATTTT.

This chain connects TRBV19 to TRBJ1-1; a weak D match, TRBD1 (6 bases). Trimming removed 5 bases from V and 3 bases from J, with 13 bases in between. Germline CDR1 LNHDA, CDR2 SQIVND (reference sequence). The CDR3 has 14 amino acids. CDR3 sequence reads: CASSVTDRDTEAFF. The CDR3 nucleotides read TGTGCCAGTAGTGTGACGGACAGAGACACTGAAGCTTTCTTT. The full variable domain, completed using reference TRBV19 and TRBJ1-1, is DGGITQSPKYLFRKEGQNVTLSCEQNLNHDAMYWYRQDPGQGLRLIYYSQIVNDFQKGDIAEGYSVSREKKESFPLTVTSAQKNPTAFYLCASSVTDRDTEAFFGQGTRLTVV.

This clone was found a few times. V is TRBV4-1 and J is TRBJ2-2; TRBD1 might be the D (5 bases). V dropped 2 bases and J dropped 3 bases, with 10 bases sitting between them. Germline V gene data show CDR1 as MGHRA and CDR2 as YSYEKL. The CDR3 is 15 amino acids. Here the CDR3 DNA reads TGCGCCAGCAGCCAATGGACACCAGACACCGGGGAGCTGTTTTTT. Protein sequence: CASSQWTPDTGELFF.

This clone has only one observation. The V and J genes are TRBV9 and TRBJ1-1; D gene ambiguous. CDR1 and CDR2 from the germline V gene are SGDLS and YYNGEE. Trimming pared 4 bases from V and 1 base from J, leaving 8 bases between. The CDR3 extends over 13 amino acids. This chain's CDR3 is CASSSRQNTEAFF. DNA of the CDR3: TGTGCCAGCAGCAGCCGACAGAACACTGAAGCTTTCTTT.

This clone has more than one count but fewer than ten. The chain links TRBV7-2 to TRBJ1-1, with a tentative D call TRBD1 (6 bases). V was shortened by 5 bases and J by 0 bases, with 19 bases between the two germline ends. Per the germline V gene, CDR1 is SGHTA and CDR2 is FQGNSA. The CDR3 is 17 residues long. CDR3 region: CASSRGGGGPMNTEAFF. CDR3 DNA: TGTGCCAGCAGCCGCGGAGGGGGGGGCCCCATGAACACTGAAGCTTTCTTT.

There are a few counts of this clone. The gene calls are TRBV12-5 and TRBJ1-5; D gene uncertain. This CDR3 has 15 amino acids. Germline CDR1 reads LGHNT; CDR2 reads FRNRAP. CDR3 sequence: CAKRALTYRNQPQHF. CDR3 sequence (DNA): TGTGCCAAGAGGGCCCTCACTTACCGCAATCAGCCCCAGCATTTT.

This chain uses TRBV11-2 with TRBJ1-1; D ambiguous. CDR1 SGHAT and CDR2 FQNNGV come from the germline V gene. V was pared by 5 bases and J by 7 bases, with 14 bases between. This CDR3 comprises 13 residues. In nucleotides, the CDR3 is TGTGCCAGCAGCAGCGACGCGGGCGGTGAAGCTTTCTTT. Protein product: CASSSDAGGEAFF.

CDR3 sequence reads: CAIRRGLPYEQYF. The DNA of the CDR3 is TGTGCCATTCGGAGGGGGCTCCCCTACGAGCAGTACTTC. The chain carries TRBV10-3 and TRBJ2-5; D possibly corresponds to TRBD1 (7 bases). TRBJ2-7 explains the end of the DNA better; the J call may be wrong. Germline CDR1 reads ENHRY; CDR2 reads SYGVKD. This CDR3 contains 13 residues.

This clone was found a few times. The V gene is TRBV19, the J gene TRBJ2-7, with D possibly TRBD2 on 6 matching bases. Germline lookup yields CDR1 LNHDA and CDR2 SQIVND (reference sequence). This CDR3 has 14 residues. The V end lost 3 bases, the J end lost 0 bases, and 9 bases lay between the germline ends. CDR3 bases: TGTGCCAGTAGTATGGGAGGCTTCTCCTACGAGCAGTACTTC. It translates to CASSMGGFSYEQYF.

V gene TRBV9 combines with J gene TRBJ1-2, with 7 bases identical to TRBD1. Unmatched junction bases numbered 10, after V lost 4 bases and J lost 4 bases. This CDR3 has 15 residues. The V gene's germline CDR1 is SGDLS and CDR2 YYNGEE. DNA for the CDR3: TGTGCCAGCAGCCCCCAACAGGGGATGAGCTATGGCTACACCTTC. It specifies CASSPQQGMSYGYTF.

The V call is TRBV6-1, the J call TRBJ1-4, with D unclear. The germline gives CDR1 MNHNS, CDR2 SASEGT. The CDR3 covers 14 residues. V lost 1 base and J 6 bases, leaving 9 bases between the germline ends. In nucleotides, the CDR3 is TGTGCCAGCAGTGAAGGAGGGCGCGATGAAAAACTGTTTTTT. This gives the protein CASSEGGRDEKLFF.

The chain employs TRBV7-9 and TRBJ2-1; TRBD1 matches 11 bases. The CDR3 spans 15 residues. V lost 5 bases, J lost 5 bases, and 5 bases stayed unmatched. The germline V gene encodes CDR1 SEHNR and CDR2 FQNEAQ (reference sequence). DNA for the CDR3: TGTGCCAGCAGCAACCGGGACAGGGGGGACAATGAGCAGTTCTTC. Translation gives CASSNRDRGDNEQFF.

The CDR3 region is CASSLGQLYGYTF. DNA for the CDR3: TGTGCCAGCAGCCTAGGACAGCTCTATGGCTACACCTTC. The V call is TRBV28, the J call TRBJ1-2, with a weak D call TRBD1 (6 bases). Trimming pared 6 bases from V and 4 bases from J, leaving 12 bases between. CDR3 length: 13 amino acids. Germline values: CDR1 MDHEN, CDR2 SYDVKM.

The gene calls are TRBV15 and TRBJ2-3; 9 positions match TRBD1. This CDR3 is 15 amino acids long. The V gene's germline CDR1 is LNHNV and CDR2 YYDKDF (reference sequence). The ends lost 5 bases at V and 4 bases at J; junction bases unmatched: 7. The CDR3 here is CATSPRDRASDTQYF. The CDR3 coding sequence is TGTGCCACCAGCCCGCGGGACAGGGCCTCAGATACGCAGTATTTT.

A remark on this clone: Relative to the germline gene, one junction end is altered; a read error may explain this. The chain recombines TRBV28 with TRBJ1-3, with TRBD1 identical over 8 bases. The CDR3 loop spans 15 amino acids. Germline V gives CDR1 MDHEN, CDR2 SYDVKM. CDR3 coding DNA: TGTGCCAGCCGGAATCCTCAGGGGGCTGGGAACACCATATATTTT. It specifies CASRNPQGAGNTIYF. Filled out from reference TRBV28 and TRBJ1-3, the complete variable domain reads DVKVTQSSRYLVKRTGEKVFLECVQDMDHENMFWYRQDPGLGLRLIYFSYDVKMKEKGDIPEGYSVSREKKERFSLILESASTNQTSMYLCASRNPQGAGNTIYFGEGSWLTVV.

This clone was detected only once. The chain employs TRBV7-9 and TRBJ2-2; D gene unclear. The V gene lost 3 bases and the J gene lost 4 bases, with 15 bases spanning the gap. The CDR3 runs 16 residues. Germline-derived CDR1 and CDR2 are SEHNR and FQNEAQ (reference sequence). The CDR3 here is CASSFSQQRFTGELFF. The CDR3 nucleotides read TGTGCCAGCAGCTTCAGCCAACAGAGATTCACCGGGGAGCTGTTTTTT.

In DNA, the CDR3 is TGTGCCAGCAGCTCCGTCAGGGGTGTGATCCCCTACGAGCAGTACTTC. The encoded protein is CASSSVRGVIPYEQYF. This chain connects TRBV7-2 to TRBJ2-7; perhaps TRBD1 as D (6 bases). CDR1 SGHTA and CDR2 FQGNSA come from the germline V gene. Trimming removed 4 bases from V and 2 bases from J, with 18 bases in between. This CDR3 spans 16 amino acids.